This T cell receptor beta chain was retrieved from a study of shared clonotypes between healthy human individuals. CD4+ cells underwent separation, giving CD45RA+ naive and CD45RA-negative memory subsets. The CDR3 has 14 residues. Germline V gives CDR1 SEHNR, CDR2 FQNEAQ (reference sequence). The V and J ends lost 1 base and 7 bases respectively, with 11 bases between them. Every subset had its genomic DNA shared out evenly among several immunoSEQ plates. The method was immunoSEQ multiplex PCR; TCRdb's version includes in-frame clones alone and lacks a portion of them. The sample records about 2 million clones, roughly 94% being singletons. In its sample, this clone was seen many times.

The rearrangement joins TRBV7-9 to TRBJ1-5; possibly TRBD1 for D (5 bases). The clonotype originates from a man aged 18 to 35 in good health. Sequencing was done on a sample of naive CD4+ T cells sorted from blood. Documented subset: CD45RA+ positively selected. The CDR3 loop reads CASSLEGVEQPQHF. The CDR3 nucleotides read TGTGCCAGCAGCTTAGAAGGGGTGGAGCAGCCCCAGCATTTT.